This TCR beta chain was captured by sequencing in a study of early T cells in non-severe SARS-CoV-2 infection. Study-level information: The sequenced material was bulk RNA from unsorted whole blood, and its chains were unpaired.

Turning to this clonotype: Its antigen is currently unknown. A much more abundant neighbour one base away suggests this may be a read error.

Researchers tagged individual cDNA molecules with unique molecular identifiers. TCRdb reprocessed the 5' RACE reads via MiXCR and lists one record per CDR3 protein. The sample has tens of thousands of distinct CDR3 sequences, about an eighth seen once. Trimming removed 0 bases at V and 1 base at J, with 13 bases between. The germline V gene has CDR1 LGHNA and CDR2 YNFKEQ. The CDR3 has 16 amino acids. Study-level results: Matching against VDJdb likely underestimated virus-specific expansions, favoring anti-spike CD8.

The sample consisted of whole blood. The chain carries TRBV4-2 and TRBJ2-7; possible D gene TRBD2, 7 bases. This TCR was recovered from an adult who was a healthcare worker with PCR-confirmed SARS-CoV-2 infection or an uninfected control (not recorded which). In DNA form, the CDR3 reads TGTGCCAGCAGCCAAGATTTAAGGGGGGGATCCTACGAGCAGTACTTC. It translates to CASSQDLRGGSYEQYF.